These 21 T cell receptor beta chains came from one sample sequenced in a study of T cells in Graves' hyperthyroidism and ophthalmopathy. Amplification targeted TCR beta CDR3 regions from RNA transcripts. The HTBI primer set served for first-round RT-PCR of the TCR CDR3. MiXCR was run by TCRdb on the multiplex PCR reads, yielding one entry per CDR3 protein. The table lists about 350,000 distinct CDR3 sequences, approximately 13% of them singletons, with under 30% in the top ten. Source material: blood. These receptors all stem from a woman in her twenties or thirties with Graves' hyperthyroidism.

In its sample, this clonotype was seen a few times. The chain's CDR3 is CASSQDGFIQYF. The CDR3 DNA sequence: TGTGCCAGCAGCCAAGACGGCTTTATTCAGTACTTC. The chain uses TRBV3-1 and TRBJ2-4; D remains unclear. This CDR3 is 12 amino acids long. V lost 0 bases and J lost 10, with 7 bases in between. The germline CDR1 and CDR2 sequences are LGHDT and YNNKEL (reference sequence).

This clonotype has at least ten counts. The rearrangement links TRBV18 to TRBJ2-1; 11 bases match TRBD2. Germline V gene data show CDR1 as KGHSH and CDR2 as LQKENI. V was clipped by 5 bases and J by 3 bases; unmatched bases: 3. The CDR3 contains 15 residues. CDR3 protein: CASSSTSGNYNEQFF. The CDR3 DNA reads TGTGCCAGCTCATCGACTAGCGGGAACTACAATGAGCAGTTCTTC.

This chain links TRBV20-1 with TRBJ2-5; D gene ambiguous. This CDR3 is 13 amino acids long. The V gene lost 3 bases and the J gene lost 0 bases, with 8 bases spanning the gap. CDR1 is DFQATT, CDR2 SNEGSKA, per germline (reference sequence). CDR3 loop: CSAREPYQETQYF. The CDR3 DNA reads as TGCAGTGCTAGGGAGCCGTACCAAGAGACCCAGTACTTC.

This chain links TRBV20-1 with TRBJ1-5; a weak D match, TRBD1 (5 bases). Looked up from germline, CDR1 is DFQATT and CDR2 is SNEGSKA (reference sequence). V was shortened by 8 bases and J by 1 base, with 15 bases between the two germline ends. This CDR3 comprises 14 residues. For the CDR3, the DNA is TGCAGTACTGTTGGAGGGACGAGCAATCAGCCCCAGCATTTT. It translates to CSTVGGTSNQPQHF.

This clonotype was detected ten times or more. The chain uses TRBV20-1 and TRBJ1-6, with unresolved D. The CDR3 extends over 14 amino acids. The V end was cut by 0 bases, the J end by 14 bases, with 17 bases between. CDR1 is DFQATT and CDR2 is SNEGSKA in the germline V gene (reference sequence). CDR3 in amino acids: CSARDAGTSEALHF. For the CDR3, the DNA is TGCAGTGCTAGAGATGCCGGCACTTCGGAGGCCCTCCACTTT.

This clonotype was seen only a few times. This sequence joins TRBV24-1 and TRBJ2-3, with 8 bases fitting TRBD2. In germline, CDR1 is KGHDR, CDR2 SFDVKD. The CDR3 has 16 amino acids. The V segment lost 3 bases and the J segment 8 bases; nucleotides outside the gene matches: 12. CDR3 sequence: CATSDSGGGSIGTQYF. The DNA of the CDR3 is TGTGCCACCAGTGATAGCGGGGGCGGGAGTATCGGTACGCAGTATTTT.

This clonotype came up many times. The gene calls are TRBV30 and TRBJ1-1; 7 nucleotides match TRBD1. Germline V CDR1 and CDR2: GTSNPN, SVGIG (reference sequence). The CDR3 runs 14 residues. Trimming cost V 5 bases and J 1 base; bases outside gene matches: 7. The CDR3 is CAWLPGTANTEAFF. The CDR3 DNA follows: TGTGCCTGGCTCCCAGGGACAGCGAACACTGAAGCTTTCTTT.

CDR3 in amino acids: CASSHSRQSWNEKLFF. As DNA, the CDR3 is TGTGCCAGCAGCCACTCTCGACAGAGTTGGAATGAAAAACTGTTTTTT. The rearrangement links TRBV3-1 to TRBJ1-4; possibly TRBD1 for D (5 bases). Trimming shortened V by 3 bases and J by 5 bases, and 16 bases separated the two germline ends. Germline V CDR1 and CDR2: LGHDT, YNNKEL (reference sequence). The CDR3 consists of 16 residues.

This clonotype was found many times. V usage is TRBV9 and J usage is TRBJ2-7, with 7 bases that match TRBD2. With V trimmed by 0 bases and J by 3 bases, 12 bases remained unmatched. Per the germline V gene, CDR1 is SGDLS and CDR2 is YYNGEE. This CDR3 has 17 residues. Here the CDR3 reads CASSVARAGRPCYEQYF. The CDR3 nucleotides read TGTGCCAGCAGCGTAGCCCGAGCGGGACGACCCTGCTACGAGCAGTACTTC.

This clonotype was detected only a few times. This chain uses TRBV3-1 with TRBJ2-5; D possibly uses TRBD1 or TRBD2 (5 bases each). There are 13 residues in the CDR3. Looked up from germline, CDR1 is LGHDT and CDR2 is YNNKEL (reference sequence). Trimming took off 2 bases at V and 4 bases at J, with 8 bases between the two ends. CDR3 nucleotides: TGTGCCAGCAGCCAACGTGGGGGAGAGACCCAGTACTTC. Its translation: CASSQRGGETQYF.

The chain has TRBV15 and TRBJ1-5; a weak D match, TRBD1 (5 bases). The CDR3 extends over 15 amino acids. V lost 2 bases to trimming and J lost 8 bases, with 16 bases between them. Per germline, CDR1 LNHNV and CDR2 YYDKDF (reference sequence). The CDR3 loop reads CATSRSGSGREPQHF. The CDR3 nucleotides read TGTGCCACCAGCAGATCGGGATCAGGGAGAGAGCCCCAGCATTTT.

The rearrangement joins TRBV18 to TRBJ2-3, with TRBD1 identical over 7 bases. CDR1 KGHSH and CDR2 LQKENI come from the germline V gene. This CDR3 is 15 amino acids long. With 3 bases clipped from V and 3 bases from J, the junction kept 6 bases outside the gene matches. Here the CDR3 DNA reads TGTGCCAGCTCACCGGGGACAGTTAGGACAGATACGCAGTATTTT. It encodes CASSPGTVRTDTQYF.

This clonotype was detected ten times or more. V gene TRBV12-3 or TRBV12-4 combines with J gene TRBJ2-7, with D possibly TRBD1 on 6 matching bases. V shed 6 bases and J shed 2 bases, with 8 bases lying between them. This CDR3 contains 12 residues. CDR3 loop: CASSRDTYEQYF. In nucleotides, the CDR3 is TGTGCCAGCAGCCGGGACACCTACGAGCAGTACTTC.

This clonotype showed up just a few times. The gene calls are TRBV6-2 or TRBV6-3 and TRBJ2-5; weak D call: TRBD1 (5 bases). With 6 bases removed from V and 2 bases from J, the gap between germline ends came to 19 bases. Germline V gene sequence: CDR1 MNHEY, CDR2 SVGEGT. The CDR3 totals 16 residues. In nucleotides, the CDR3 is TGTGCCAGCAGCCCTCGACAGCGAATGGTTCAAGAGACCCAGTACTTC. Translation: CASSPRQRMVQETQYF.

This clonotype appeared a few times. The chain employs TRBV4-2 and TRBJ2-3; 10 bases fit TRBD2. The CDR3 spans 16 residues. V lost 1 base to trimming and J lost 0 bases; unmatched junction nucleotides: 1. Germline CDR1 reads LGHNA; CDR2 reads YNFKEQ. Written as DNA, the CDR3 is TGTGCCAGCAGCCAAGGGACTAGCGGTAGCACAGATACGCAGTATTTT. Translation: CASSQGTSGSTDTQYF.

This clonotype appeared many times. The rearrangement links TRBV18 to TRBJ1-2; 7 bases match TRBD1. Germline loops: CDR1 KGHSH, CDR2 LQKENI. The CDR3 covers 13 residues. With V trimmed by 4 bases and J by 8 bases, 7 bases remained unmatched. CDR3 in amino acids: CASSRQGSEGYTF. The CDR3 DNA reads as TGTGCCAGCTCACGACAGGGTTCGGAGGGCTACACCTTC.

The V gene is TRBV3-1, the J gene TRBJ2-5; 7 bases agree with TRBD2. Germline loops: CDR1 LGHDT, CDR2 YNNKEL (reference sequence). J lost 2 bases, V lost 4 bases, and 7 bases had no gene match. CDR3 length: 15 residues. The CDR3 DNA follows: TGTGCCAGCAGCCTCCCGAGCGGGACTCAAGAGACCCAGTACTTC. Protein: CASSLPSGTQETQYF.

The chain combines TRBV20-1 with TRBJ2-1; D might be TRBD2 (5 bases). CDR3 length: 12 residues. Per the germline V gene, CDR1 is DFQATT and CDR2 is SNEGSKA (reference sequence). With 3 bases removed from V and 6 bases from J, the gap between germline ends came to 9 bases. CDR3 coding DNA: TGCAGTGCTAGGCTAGCAACCAATGAGCAGTTCTTC. Residues: CSARLATNEQFF.

Many counts were recorded for this clonotype. V and J are TRBV18 and TRBJ2-1; 7 bases align to TRBD2. This CDR3 is 16 amino acids long. CDR1 KGHSH and CDR2 LQKENI come from the germline V gene. V trimming: 0 bases; J trimming: 1 base; junction bases outside the gene matches: 3. The chain's CDR3 is CASSPPGGRSYNEQFF. CDR3 DNA sequence: TGTGCCAGCTCACCACCGGGCGGGAGATCCTACAATGAGCAGTTCTTC.

This clonotype showed up many times. The chain recombines TRBV24-1 with TRBJ2-5; D is possibly TRBD1 (5 bases). From germline, CDR1 is KGHDR and CDR2 SFDVKD. Trimming stripped 3 bases from V and 4 bases from J, with 11 bases between. This CDR3 comprises 14 residues. The CDR3 here is CATSDRQGGETQYF. The CDR3 DNA reads TGTGCCACCAGTGATCGGCAGGGTGGAGAGACCCAGTACTTC.

This clonotype was observed at least ten times. The rearrangement uses TRBV2 and TRBJ2-7, with 7 nucleotides matching TRBD1. Germline CDR1 and CDR2: SNHLY and FYNNEI. The CDR3 has 14 residues. V lost 6 bases to trimming and J lost 3 bases; unmatched junction nucleotides: 8. DNA of the CDR3: TGTGCCAGCAGGCCGGGACAGAGGGTCTACGAGCAGTACTTC. This sequence encodes CASRPGQRVYEQYF.